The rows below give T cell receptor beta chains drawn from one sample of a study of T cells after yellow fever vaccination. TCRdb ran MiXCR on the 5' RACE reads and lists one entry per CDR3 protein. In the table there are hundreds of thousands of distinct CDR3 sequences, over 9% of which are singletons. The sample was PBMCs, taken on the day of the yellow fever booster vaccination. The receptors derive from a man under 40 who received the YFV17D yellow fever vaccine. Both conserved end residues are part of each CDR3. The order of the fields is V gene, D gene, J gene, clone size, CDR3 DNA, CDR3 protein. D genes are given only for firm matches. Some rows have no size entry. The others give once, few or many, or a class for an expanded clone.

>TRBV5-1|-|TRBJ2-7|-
TGCGCCAGCAGCTCCACTGTCGGGGCCTACGAGCAGTACTTC
CASSSTVGAYEQYF
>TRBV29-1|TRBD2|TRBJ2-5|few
TGCAGCGGTCGGGGGGGGCGGAAGACTAGCGGGATACAAGAGACCCAGTACTTC
CSGRGGRKTSGIQETQYF
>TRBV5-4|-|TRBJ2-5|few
TGTGCCAGCAGCGGAGCGGGCAGGGTTGGAGAGACCCAGTACTTC
CASSGAGRVGETQYF
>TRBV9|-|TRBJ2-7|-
TGTGCCAGCAGCGGAGGACGCAAAGACTACGAGCAGTACTTC
CASSGGRKDYEQYF
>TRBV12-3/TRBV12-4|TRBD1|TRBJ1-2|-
TGTGCCAGCAGAGCCGGGACAGGGGCCTATGGCTACACCTTC
CASRAGTGAYGYTF
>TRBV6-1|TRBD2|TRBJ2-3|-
TGTGCCAGCAGTCCTCTAGCGGGAGGAGGTGTTGCAGATACGCAGTATTTT
CASSPLAGGGVADTQYF
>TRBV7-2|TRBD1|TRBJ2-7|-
TGTGCCAGCAGCTCATTGGACAGGGGGCAGTACGAGCAGTACTTC
CASSSLDRGQYEQYF
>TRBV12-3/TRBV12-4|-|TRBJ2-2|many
TGTGCCAGCAGTTTCTCACGGGTTGGGACGAACACCGGGGAGCTGTTTTTT
CASSFSRVGTNTGELFF
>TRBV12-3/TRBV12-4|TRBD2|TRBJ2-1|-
TGTGCCAGCAGTGTTCGGACTAGCGGGAGATACAATGAGCAGTTCTTC
CASSVRTSGRYNEQFF
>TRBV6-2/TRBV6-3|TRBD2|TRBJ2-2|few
TGTGCCAGCAGTTACTCCTATGGGACTAGCGGGCCCACCGGGGAGCTGTTTTTT
CASSYSYGTSGPTGELFF
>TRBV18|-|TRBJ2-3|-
TGTGCCAGCTCACCCCAGCGGTTTAGCACAGATACGCAGTATTTT
CASSPQRFSTDTQYF
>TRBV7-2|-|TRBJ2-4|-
TGTGCCAGCATCCCCGGGGCGCCAGGAAACATTCAGTACTTC
CASIPGAPGNIQYF
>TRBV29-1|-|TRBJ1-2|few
TGCAGCGTTGGCCCATCGGTGGCCAACTATGGCTACACCTTC
CSVGPSVANYGYTF
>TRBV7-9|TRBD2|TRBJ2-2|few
TGTGCCAGCAGCTTGGGAAGCGGGAGCCCCGGGGAGCTGTTTTTT
CASSLGSGSPGELFF
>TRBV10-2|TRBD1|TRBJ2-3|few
TGCGCCAGCAGGGAAGGGGCGTTCACACAGGGGACAGATACGCAGTATTTT
CASREGAFTQGTDTQYF
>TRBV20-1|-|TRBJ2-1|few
TGCAGTGCTAGCTACAGGGGAGGCTCCTACAATGAGCAGTTCTTC
CSASYRGGSYNEQFF
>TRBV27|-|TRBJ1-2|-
TGTGCCAGCAGCCCGGTCCCAGGACATGGCTACACCTTC
CASSPVPGHGYTF
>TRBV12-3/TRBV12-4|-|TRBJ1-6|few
TGTGCCAGCAGTTTTTGGGACACGTCGAAGGATAATTCACCCCTCCACTTT
CASSFWDTSKDNSPLHF
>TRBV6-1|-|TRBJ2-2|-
TGTGCCAGCAGCGAGACATACACCGGGGAGCTGTTTTTT
CASSETYTGELFF
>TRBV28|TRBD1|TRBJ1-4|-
TGTGCCATCAAAACAGGGGATGAGGAAAAACTGTTTTTT
CAIKTGDEEKLFF
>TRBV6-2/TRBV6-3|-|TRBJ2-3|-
TGTGCCAGCAGTTATCTGGCGGGTCGCCCGGATTATACGCAGTATTTT
CASSYLAGRPDYTQYF
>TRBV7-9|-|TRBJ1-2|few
TGTGCCAGCAGCTTAGGGCCCGCAGGCTATGGCTACACCTTC
CASSLGPAGYGYTF
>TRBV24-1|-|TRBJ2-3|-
TGTGCCACCAGTGATTTGGGGGTAAGCACAGATACGCAGTATTTT
CATSDLGVSTDTQYF
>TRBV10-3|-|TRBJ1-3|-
TGTGCCATCAGTGAGTCGAAAGGAAACACCATATATTTT
CAISESKGNTIYF
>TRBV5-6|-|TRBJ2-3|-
TGTGCCAGCAGCTCCGGGACTTCACTCTTTGGCACAGATACGCAGTATTTT
CASSSGTSLFGTDTQYF
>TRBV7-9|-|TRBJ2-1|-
TGTGCCAGCAGCTTAGACTACTCCTACAATGAGCAGTTCTTC
CASSLDYSYNEQFF
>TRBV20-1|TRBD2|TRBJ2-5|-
TGCAGTGCTATTAGTCCTAGCGGGCAAGAGACCCAGTACTTC
CSAISPSGQETQYF
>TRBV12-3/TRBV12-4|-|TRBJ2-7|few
TGTGCCAGCAGTTTAGCGCTGGCCGACCAGTACTTC
CASSLALADQYF
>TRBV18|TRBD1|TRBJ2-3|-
TGTGCCAGCTCACCTGGGACAGGGTCCTGGGGAGATACGCAGTATTTT
CASSPGTGSWGDTQYF
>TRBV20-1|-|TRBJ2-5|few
TGCAGTGCCGAGTTCCGGGGAGAGACCCAGTACTTC
CSAEFRGETQYF
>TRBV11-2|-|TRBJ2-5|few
TGTGCCAGCAGCCCCTACGGGACTTACCAAGAGACCCAGTACTTC
CASSPYGTYQETQYF
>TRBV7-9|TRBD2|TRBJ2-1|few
TGTGCCAGCAGCTTAGCGCCACTAGCGGACCACAATGAGCAGTTCTTC
CASSLAPLADHNEQFF
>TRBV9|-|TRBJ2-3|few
TGTGCCAGCAGCACCGGGATAACAGATACGCAGTATTTT
CASSTGITDTQYF
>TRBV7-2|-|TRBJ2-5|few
TGTGCCAGCAGCTTAGATACGGTTGGCGGCCAGTACTTC
CASSLDTVGGQYF
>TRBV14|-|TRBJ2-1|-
TGTGCCAGCAACCAGGACTTCGGGGGTGAGCAGTTCTTC
CASNQDFGGEQFF
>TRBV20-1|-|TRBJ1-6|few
TGCAGTGCCCCTGGGGATTGGGATTCACCCCTCCACTTT
CSAPGDWDSPLHF
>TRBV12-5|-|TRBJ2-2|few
TGTGCTAGTGGCCCGAGTTATGTCTCCGGGGAGCTGTTTTTT
CASGPSYVSGELFF
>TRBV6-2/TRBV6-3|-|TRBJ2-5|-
TGTGCCAGCGGCAGTAGGAGAGAGACCCAGTACTTC
CASGSRRETQYF
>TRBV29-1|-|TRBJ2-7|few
TGCAGCGTTGCTGAGGGGGATCGGTACGAGCAGTACTTC
CSVAEGDRYEQYF
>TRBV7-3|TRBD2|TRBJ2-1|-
TGTGCCAGCAGCTCCCCCATGAGCGGGAGGGGCAATGAGCAGTTCTTC
CASSSPMSGRGNEQFF
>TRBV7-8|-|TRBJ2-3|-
TGTGCCAGCAAGCAGGGCACAGATACGCAGTATTTT
CASKQGTDTQYF
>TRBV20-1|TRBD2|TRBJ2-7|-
TGCAGTGCGGACCTAGCGGAGTCCCCCTCCTACGAGCAGTACTTC
CSADLAESPSYEQYF
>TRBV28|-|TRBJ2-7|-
TGTGCCAGCAGTTTATTGGGCGGAACCTACGAGCAGTACTTC
CASSLLGGTYEQYF
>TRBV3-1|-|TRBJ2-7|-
TGTGCCAGCAAGGGTCCCTACGAGCAGTACTTC
CASKGPYEQYF
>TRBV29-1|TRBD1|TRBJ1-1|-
TGCAGCGTCCCACGGGGACAGAACATGAACACTGAAGCTTTCTTT
CSVPRGQNMNTEAFF
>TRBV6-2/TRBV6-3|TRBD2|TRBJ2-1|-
TGTGCCAGCAGTTACATGGGGCGGGGGGGAGATGAGCAGTTCTTC
CASSYMGRGGDEQFF
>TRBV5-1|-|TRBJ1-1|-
TGCGCCAGCAGCTTGGAGGTTCTTTCAGAAGCTTTCTTT
CASSLEVLSEAFF
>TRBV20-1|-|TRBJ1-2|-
TGCAGTGCTAGAGATCAGCAGAGGGGGGAAGGCTATGGCTACACCTTC
CSARDQQRGEGYGYTF
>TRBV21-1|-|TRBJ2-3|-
TGTGCCAGCAGCAAAGCGCGAGGCACAGATACGCAGTATTTT
CASSKARGTDTQYF